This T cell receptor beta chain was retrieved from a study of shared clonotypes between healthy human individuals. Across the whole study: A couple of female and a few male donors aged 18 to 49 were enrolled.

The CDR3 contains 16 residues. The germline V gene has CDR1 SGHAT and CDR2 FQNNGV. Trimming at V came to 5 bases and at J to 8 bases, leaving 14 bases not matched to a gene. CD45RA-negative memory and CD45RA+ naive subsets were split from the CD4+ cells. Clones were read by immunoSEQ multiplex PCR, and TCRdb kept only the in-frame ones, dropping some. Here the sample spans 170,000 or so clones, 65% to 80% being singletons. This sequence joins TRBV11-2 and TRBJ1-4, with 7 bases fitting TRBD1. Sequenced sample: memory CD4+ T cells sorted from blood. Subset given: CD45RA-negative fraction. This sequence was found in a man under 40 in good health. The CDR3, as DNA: TGTGCCAGCAGCGGACCGGGACAGCTGGGACCCGAAAAACTGTTTTTT. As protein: CASSGPGQLGPEKLFF.